Below, 13 T cell receptor beta chains from the same sample are listed, as sequenced in a study of blood T cells in healthy people across ages. PCR was performed a second time for about 6 to 12 cycles using a sample-barcoded 5' primer and a J-beta primer mix. TCRdb processed the 5' RACE reads anew with MiXCR; each CDR3 protein has one entry. This table has some 1.4 million distinct CDR3 sequences, about 40% appearing once. Sequencing was done on a sample of blood. The receptor set was obtained from a woman in her late teens or twenties in good health.

The chain combines TRBV7-2 with TRBJ2-7; 10 positions agree with TRBD2. The CDR3 length is 15 residues. CDR1 and CDR2 (germline): SGHTA, FQGNSA. J was trimmed by 3 bases and V by 5 bases; bases with no gene match: 7. This CDR3 is CASSPRLAGRYEQYF. The CDR3 DNA sequence: TGTGCCAGCAGCCCGAGACTAGCGGGCCGCTACGAGCAGTACTTC.

The chain combines TRBV4-1 with TRBJ1-2, with 9 bases lining up with TRBD1. CDR3 size: 14 residues. J gave up 5 bases and V 0 bases, and 1 base lay outside the gene matches. Germline V CDR1 and CDR2: MGHRA, YSYEKL. CDR3 DNA sequence: TGCGCCAGCAGCCAAGAACAGGGGGCATATGGCTACACCTTC. This gives the protein CASSQEQGAYGYTF.

This chain connects TRBV29-1 to TRBJ1-1; TRBD1 matches at 7 bases. CDR3 size: 15 residues. CDR1 is SQVTM and CDR2 is ANQGSEA in the germline V gene. The trim removed 2 bases at V and 6 bases at J, leaving 12 bases unmatched. The CDR3 is CSVELETGFRAEAFF. The CDR3 DNA is TGCAGCGTTGAACTCGAGACAGGGTTTCGGGCTGAAGCTTTCTTT.

The sample holds many counts of this clonotype. The V gene is TRBV25-1, the J gene TRBJ2-3; D unclear. Germline V gene sequence: CDR1 MGHDK, CDR2 SYGVNS. This CDR3 has 13 residues. V was shortened by 4 bases and J by 0 bases, with 5 bases between the two germline ends. The CDR3 coding sequence is TGTGCCAGCAGTGCCGCGAGCACAGATACGCAGTATTTT. Protein: CASSAASTDTQYF.

The chain couples TRBV7-2 to TRBJ2-2; the match to TRBD2 covers 10 bases. The CDR3 loop spans 16 amino acids. Germline values: CDR1 SGHTA, CDR2 FQGNSA. With V trimmed by 1 base and J by 7 bases, 6 bases remained unmatched. CDR3 DNA: TGTGCCAGCAGCTTAGGGAGCGGGAGGGGTAACGGGGAGCTGTTTTTT. This encodes CASSLGSGRGNGELFF.

V gene TRBV3-1 combines with J gene TRBJ2-1; D gene ambiguous. Trimming removed 1 base at V and 5 bases at J, with 15 bases between. This CDR3 has 16 amino acids. The germline V gene encodes CDR1 LGHDT and CDR2 YNNKEL (reference sequence). This CDR3 is CASSQAVQVENNEQFF. DNA for the CDR3: TGTGCCAGCAGCCAAGCAGTGCAGGTCGAAAACAATGAGCAGTTCTTC.

V gene TRBV6-1 combines with J gene TRBJ2-7, with 14 bases matching TRBD2. Trimming removed 10 bases from V and 3 bases from J; junction bases left unmatched: 5. This CDR3 region has 14 residues. CDR1 and CDR2 (germline): MNHNS, SASEGT. Here the CDR3 DNA reads TGTGCCATCCAAGGACTAGCGGGGGGCTACGAGCAGTACTTC. Encoded protein: CAIQGLAGGYEQYF.

The chain uses TRBV6-5 and TRBJ1-2; a possible D gene is TRBD1 (5 bases). V lost 2 bases to trimming and J lost 7 bases, with 8 bases between them. Germline CDR1 reads MNHEY; CDR2 reads SVGAGI. CDR3 length equals 12 residues. The CDR3 DNA reads as TGTGCCAGCAGTTACACAGGAACTGGCTACACCTTC. Translating it yields CASSYTGTGYTF.

The genes are TRBV12-3 or TRBV12-4 and TRBJ2-7; either TRBD1 or TRBD2 may fit D (5 bases each). V gave up 3 bases and J gave up 5 bases, with 8 bases separating them. The CDR3 runs to 12 residues. The CDR3 loop is CASSFRDHEQYF. CDR3 sequence (DNA): TGTGCCAGCAGTTTTAGGGACCACGAGCAGTACTTC.

V is TRBV11-1 and J is TRBJ2-4; perhaps TRBD2 as D (7 bases). This CDR3 has 22 amino acids. Germline V gene data show CDR1 as SGHAT and CDR2 as FQDESV (reference sequence). V was cut by 2 bases and J by 13 bases, with 42 bases left in between. The CDR3 coding sequence is TGTGCCAGCAGCTTAACGGCTGGCGGGGGCGGATACTATCCCGACCCTATGGGGGAGCAGTACTTC. Translating it yields CASSLTAGGGGYYPDPMGEQYF.

This clonotype appeared a few times. The chain carries TRBV20-1 and TRBJ2-6, with 7 bases fitting TRBD2. Trimming removed 5 bases from V and 0 bases from J; junction bases left unmatched: 1. CDR1 and CDR2 from the germline V gene are DFQATT and SNEGSKA (reference sequence). This CDR3 has 14 amino acids. CDR3 sequence: CSARTSSGANVLTF. Here the CDR3 DNA reads TGCAGTGCTCGGACTAGCTCTGGGGCCAACGTCCTGACTTTC.

This chain uses TRBV19 with TRBJ2-3; D not resolved. The CDR3 extends over 14 amino acids. Germline V gives CDR1 LNHDA, CDR2 SQIVND (reference sequence). Trimming removed 2 bases at V and 2 bases at J, with 8 bases between. The CDR3 DNA sequence: TGTGCCAGTAGTATATTCGGAGACACAGATACGCAGTATTTT. Translated: CASSIFGDTDTQYF. The whole variable domain, filled in from reference TRBV19 and TRBJ2-3, reads DGGITQSPKYLFRKEGQNVTLSCEQNLNHDAMYWYRQDPGQGLRLIYYSQIVNDFQKGDIAEGYSVSREKKESFPLTVTSAQKNPTAFYLCASSIFGDTDTQYFGPGTRLTVL.

CDR3: CASSATGIADTQYF. In nucleotides, the CDR3 is TGCGCCAGCAGTGCCACAGGGATCGCAGATACGCAGTATTTT. This sequence joins TRBV5-1 and TRBJ2-3; a weak D match, TRBD1 (6 bases). The CDR3 runs 14 residues. The V and J ends lost 5 bases and 4 bases respectively, with 14 bases between them. Germline-derived CDR1 and CDR2 are SGHRS and YFSETQ.